This record looks at one TCR beta chain sequence and its context. The sample holds other DNA sequences that translate to the same CDR3. The entry originates in a study of shared clonotypes between healthy human individuals. Data came from immunoSEQ multiplex PCR; TCRdb stores just in-frame clones and leaves some out. The top ten clones hold 0.37% of a sample with approximately 2,000,000 clones, around 92% of them seen once. Germline CDR1 KGHSH, CDR2 LQKENI. The CDR3 sequence is 14 residues long. With 6 bases removed from V and 3 bases from J, the gap between germline ends came to 14 bases. This chain uses TRBV18 with TRBJ1-1; D unclear. The specimen was naive CD4+ T cells from PBMCs. Subset: CD45RA+ positively selected. This clonotype originated in a man aged 18 to 29 in good health. Some clones in this sample may be carry-over from other donors' samples. CDR3 residues: CASSHRDGDTEAFF. Here the CDR3 DNA reads TGTGCCAGCTCCCATCGTGATGGGGACACTGAAGCTTTCTTT.